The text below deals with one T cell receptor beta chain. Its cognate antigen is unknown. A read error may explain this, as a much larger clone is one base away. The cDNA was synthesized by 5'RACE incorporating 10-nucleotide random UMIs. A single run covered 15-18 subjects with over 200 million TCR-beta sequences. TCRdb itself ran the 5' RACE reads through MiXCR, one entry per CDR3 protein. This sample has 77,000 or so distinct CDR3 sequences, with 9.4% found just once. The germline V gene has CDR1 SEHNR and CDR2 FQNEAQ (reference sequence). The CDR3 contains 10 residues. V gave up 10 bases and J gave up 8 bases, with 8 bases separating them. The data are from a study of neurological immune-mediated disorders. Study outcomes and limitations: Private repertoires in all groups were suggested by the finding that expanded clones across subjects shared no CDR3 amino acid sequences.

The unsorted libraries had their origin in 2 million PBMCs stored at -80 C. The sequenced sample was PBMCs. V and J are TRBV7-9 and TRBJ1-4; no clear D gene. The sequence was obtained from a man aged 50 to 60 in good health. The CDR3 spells CATPNEKLFF. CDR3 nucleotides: TGTGCCACCCCCAACGAAAAACTGTTTTTT.